The 16 T cell receptor beta chains presented below share a single source sample, sequenced in a study of cytomegalovirus exposure and HLA in healthy donors. Amplification used 60 Vbeta primers and 13 Jbeta primers. Data came from immunoSEQ multiplex PCR; TCRdb stores just in-frame clones and leaves some out. The top ten hold 9.7% of the sample, which has tens of thousands of clones, 78% seen once. The sample consisted of PBMCs. The receptors were sampled from a man aged 40-50 years in good health and CMV-seronegative.

The genes are TRBV19 and TRBJ2-1; TRBD1 matches 7 bases. Germline trimming cut 3 bases from V and 1 base from J; bases unmatched to any gene: 6. Germline CDR1 reads LNHDA; CDR2 reads SQIVND (reference sequence). The CDR3 has 16 amino acids. CDR3 in amino acids: CASSMGDRLSYNEQFF. The DNA of the CDR3 is TGTGCCAGTAGTATGGGGGACAGACTGTCCTACAATGAGCAGTTCTTC.

This sequence joins TRBV18 and TRBJ2-3; 11 nucleotides agree with TRBD1. Germline V gene lookup returns CDR1 KGHSH and CDR2 LQKENI. V was clipped by 1 base and J by 3 bases; unmatched bases: 15. This CDR3 has 20 amino acids. The CDR3 reads CASSPLIPSAGQGGTDTQYF. The CDR3, as DNA: TGTGCCAGCTCACCACTCATTCCCTCGGCGGGACAGGGGGGTACAGATACGCAGTATTTT. Together with reference TRBV18 and TRBJ2-3, the CDR3 gives the full variable domain: NAGVMQNPRHLVRRRGQEARLRCSPMKGHSHVYWYRQLPEEGLKFMVYLQKENIIDESGMPKERFSAEFPKEGPSILRIQQVVRGDSAAYFCASSPLIPSAGQGGTDTQYFGPGTRLTVL.

This rearrangement joins TRBV5-1 to TRBJ2-3, with 10 bases lining up with TRBD2. The CDR3 covers 15 residues. Germline V lookup: CDR1 SGHRS, CDR2 YFSETQ. V was pared by 4 bases and J by 3 bases, with 5 bases of the junction left unmatched. This chain's CDR3 is CASSRSGGRTDTQYF. The CDR3 nucleotides are TGCGCCAGCAGCCGTAGCGGGGGGAGGACAGATACGCAGTATTTT.

The CDR3 DNA reads TGTGCCAGCAGCGTAGATCGGGACAGGGGCAATGAGCAGTTCTTC. Its protein product is CASSVDRDRGNEQFF. The chain has TRBV9 and TRBJ2-1, with 10 bases that match TRBD1. Looked up from germline, CDR1 is SGDLS and CDR2 is YYNGEE. With V trimmed by 0 bases and J by 6 bases, 3 bases remained unmatched. CDR3 length: 15 residues.

The V gene is TRBV15, the J gene TRBJ2-5, with 8 positions matching TRBD2. The CDR3 is 18 residues long. The junction had 12 bases not matched to a gene; V was cut back by 0 bases and J by 3 bases. Germline CDR1 reads LNHNV; CDR2 reads YYDKDF (reference sequence). The CDR3 spells CATSRDWVMAGGKETQYF. CDR3 nucleotides: TGTGCCACCAGCAGAGATTGGGTTATGGCGGGGGGAAAAGAGACCCAGTACTTC.

This clone appeared once. V usage is TRBV9 and J usage is TRBJ2-2; 8 nucleotides match TRBD2. The germline V gene encodes CDR1 SGDLS and CDR2 YYNGEE. This CDR3 has 15 residues. V shed 3 bases and J 6 bases; nucleotides not matched to a gene: 7. The DNA of the CDR3 is TGTGCCAGCAGCGCTCCTGGGACTAGTCCCGGGGAGCTGTTTTTT. It yields the protein CASSAPGTSPGELFF. The full variable domain, rest sourced from reference TRBV9 and TRBJ2-2, is DSGVTQTPKHLITATGQRVTLRCSPRSGDLSVYWYQQSLDQGLQFLIQYYNGEERAKGNILERFSAQQFPDLHSELNLSSLELGDSALYFCASSAPGTSPGELFFGEGSRLTVL.

CDR3 bases: TGTGCCAGCAGCCCGCGGGGAGCGGGCGTTTTGGGGTACGAGCAGTACTTC. It translates to CASSPRGAGVLGYEQYF. The V call is TRBV7-2, the J call TRBJ2-7; weak D call: TRBD2 (6 bases). V lost 5 bases and J 4 bases, leaving 24 bases between the germline ends. This CDR3 is 17 amino acids long. The germline CDR1 and CDR2 sequences are SGHTA and FQGNSA. The complete variable domain, with remaining parts taken from reference TRBV7-2 and TRBJ2-7, reads GAGVSQSPSNKVTEKGKDVELRCDPISGHTALYWYRQSLGQGLEFLIYFQGNSAPDKSGLPSDRFSAERTGGSVSTLTIQRTQQEDSAVYLCASSPRGAGVLGYEQYFGPGTRLTVT.

This sequence joins TRBV7-9 and TRBJ1-1; D might be TRBD1 (5 bases). The length of the CDR3 is 13 residues. Germline V gene lookup returns CDR1 SEHNR and CDR2 FQNEAQ (reference sequence). Trimming removed 5 bases from V and 5 bases from J, with 12 bases in between. The chain's CDR3 is CASSVQGGTEAFF. The CDR3 nucleotides are TGTGCCAGCAGCGTCCAGGGTGGAACTGAAGCTTTCTTT.

J is TRBJ1-2 and V is TRBV5-6, with a possible D match to TRBD1 (5 bases). Germline V gene sequence: CDR1 SGHDT, CDR2 YYEEEE. V was trimmed by 1 base and J by 4 bases, leaving 11 bases between them. This CDR3 region has 14 residues. DNA of the CDR3: TGTGCCAGCAGCTTGTTGGACACGACCTATGGCTACACCTTC. It encodes CASSLLDTTYGYTF.

The rearrangement links TRBV6-1 to TRBJ1-6; a weak D match, TRBD1 (6 bases). Germline CDR1 reads MNHNS; CDR2 reads SASEGT. Trimming took 8 bases from V and 13 from J, leaving 18 bases between them. The CDR3 length is 13 residues. The DNA of the CDR3 is TGTGCCAGCGGAAGGGACAATTGGGCGCCCCTCCACTTT. Translation: CASGRDNWAPLHF.

This chain links TRBV28 with TRBJ2-5, with 11 bases lining up with TRBD2. Germline values: CDR1 MDHEN, CDR2 SYDVKM. V shed 6 bases, J shed 5 bases, and the junction held 11 bases outside the gene matches. The CDR3 has 16 amino acids. The CDR3 DNA is TGTGCCAGCAGGGAACGACTAGCGGGGCCTTCGGAGACCCAGTACTTC. Amino acids: CASRERLAGPSETQYF. Variable domain in full (rest from reference TRBV28 and TRBJ2-5): DVKVTQSSRYLVKRTGEKVFLECVQDMDHENMFWYRQDPGLGLRLIYFSYDVKMKEKGDIPEGYSVSREKKERFSLILESASTNQTSMYLCASRERLAGPSETQYFGPGTRLLVL.

This chain uses TRBV5-4 with TRBJ1-6; 10 nucleotides match TRBD1. V was pared by 3 bases and J by 9 bases, with 3 bases of the junction left unmatched. Per germline, CDR1 SGHNT and CDR2 YYREEE (reference sequence). The CDR3 consists of 14 residues. The CDR3 here is CASSYDRGPSPLHF. CDR3 nucleotides: TGTGCCAGCAGCTACGACAGGGGGCCTTCACCCCTCCACTTT.

On this clone itself: A junction boundary mismatches the germline segment, possibly from a read error. This chain links TRBV19 with TRBJ2-1; 9 bases are a match to TRBD2. Per the germline V gene, CDR1 is LNHDA and CDR2 is SQIVND (reference sequence). The CDR3 has 16 amino acids. The CDR3 bases are TGTGCCAGCAGTATAGAGGCGGGAGGGCCGATCAATGAGCAGTTCTTC. Amino acids: CASSIEAGGPINEQFF.

The chain uses TRBV11-2 and TRBJ2-1; D is perhaps TRBD2 (5 bases). V shed 6 bases and J shed 4 bases, with 16 bases lying between them. The CDR3 contains 15 residues. Germline-derived CDR1 and CDR2 are SGHAT and FQNNGV. CDR3: CASSRVGVAYNEQFF. DNA of the CDR3: TGTGCCAGCAGTAGAGTGGGAGTAGCATACAATGAGCAGTTCTTC.

The rearrangement uses TRBV11-2 and TRBJ2-5; TRBD1 might be the D (5 bases). V dropped 6 bases and J dropped 2 bases, with 13 bases sitting between them. The CDR3 extends over 14 amino acids. Germline lookup yields CDR1 SGHAT and CDR2 FQNNGV. The CDR3 loop is CASSSTDLQETQYF. The CDR3 bases are TGTGCCAGCAGTTCGACAGACCTACAAGAGACCCAGTACTTC.

The V gene is TRBV6-6, the J gene TRBJ2-2; 9 nucleotides line up with TRBD1. Germline values: CDR1 MNHNY, CDR2 SVGAGI (reference sequence). CDR3 length: 15 amino acids. Losses at the gene ends were 6 bases for V and 4 bases for J; bases not matched to a gene: 6. The CDR3 region is CASSWDRVPTGELFF. The CDR3 DNA sequence: TGTGCCAGCAGCTGGGACAGGGTCCCCACCGGGGAGCTGTTTTTT.